This T cell receptor (beta chain) originates from a study of blood T cell repertoires in COVID-19 (dated by TCRdb to about 2020). Describing the broader study: Samples from collaborators originated in the United States, Italy and Spain and spanned both the acute and convalescent phases of COVID-19. Where HLA class I and class II types were available, the types were taken from metadata supplied by the sample provider, not from assay-based typing. The repertoires were made available in a free public database intended to serve as a resource for research on the immune response to SARS-CoV-2. Deeply sampled blood TCRbeta repertoires from subjects exposed to, actively infected with, or recovered from COVID-19 were included in the dataset. The material from the prospective study consisted of cDNA or gDNA derived from T cells, B-cell-depleted T cells, or PBMCs. The sample metadata nearly always contained a de-identified subject ID, COVID-19 status, age in years and sex. Samples came from the ongoing ImmuneRACE study (first 160 participants) plus 1,254 subjects from 6 global collaborators.

One collaborating source in Seattle enrolled patients while the patients were actively infected and followed the patients over time throughout the course of disease. Whole blood was collected in K2EDTA tubes by collaborating institutions according to the institutions' own protocols. For TCRbeta analysis, collaborators shipped samples in one of three forms: frozen whole blood, isolated PBMCs, or DNA extracted from either of those sample types. Summary of the overall study and its limitations: How much clinical and demographic metadata was included differed by source and by participant, and the metadata was provided uncurated.

Points on this clone: It lacks a known antigen. Base qualities are not provided; no much larger clone lies one nucleotide away.

TCRbeta CDR3 regions were amplified from genomic DNA using the immunoSEQ Assay, a bias-controlled multiplex PCR. As for the authors' bioinformatics: Nucleated cell counts per sample were estimated from amplification of reference gene primers within the assay. To quantify the absolute abundance of each unique TCRbeta CDR3 rearrangement, sequence reads were collapsed and filtered. Productive Simpson clonality was computed per sample as the square root of Simpson's diversity index over productive rearrangements. Drawn from immuneACCESS, this table holds only the in-frame rearrangements with V and J called that TCRdb kept. Clones are partly lost; checked studies trace under half to an unresolved V gene and leave the rest unexplained. The D gene and trimming were derived from the DNA, and the V and J assignments and clone size from that table. Here the sample has 200,000 to 250,000 clones; 80% to 90% occur a single time. Clones ranked in the top ten supply approximately 10% of the sample.

Reading the germline V gene gives CDR1 LGHNA and CDR2 YNFKEQ. The CDR3 runs 15 residues from the cysteine to the phenylalanine. Just CDR3 DNA is preserved here, 45 bases in frame from base 1. The germline V and J ends show losses of 4 bases and 3 bases respectively, and no gene match explains 9 bases of the junction. The sequence links TRBV4-2 to TRBJ2-7; TRBD1 fits 7 bases in the junction. The source of this sequence is a man aged 45-60 years with COVID-19, enrolled during active disease. Sequenced material: peripheral blood. The CDR3 protein is CASSLRTGTDYEQYF. The DNA sequence is as follows: TGTGCCAGCAGCCTCCGAACCGGGACAGACTACGAGCAGTACTTC.